A selection of T cell receptor beta chains follows, all from one sample in a study of T-cell reconstitution after alpha-beta-depleted transplantation in children. TCRdb reanalysed the PCR reads using MiXCR and keeps one entry per CDR3 protein. Counted here are 450,000 to 500,000 distinct CDR3 sequences, about an eighth occurring once; the ten biggest clones make up around 5.8%. The material was PBMCs from the stem cell graft donor, obtained from the stem cell graft. These receptors all come from a human donor who donated a stem cell graft to a child with combined immunodeficiency. CDR3s include the opening cysteine and the closing phenylalanine or tryptophan.

J gene: TRBJ2-7; V gene: TRBV10-3; CDR3 length: 15; CDR3 protein: CAISGGTSGDYEQYF
J gene: TRBJ2-3; V gene: TRBV11-2; CDR3 length: 15; CDR3 protein: CASSERLGPTDTQYF
J gene: TRBJ2-1; V gene: TRBV4-2; CDR3 length: 19; CDR3 protein: CASSTETGEVLEAYNEQFF
J gene: TRBJ1-2; V gene: TRBV7-9; CDR3 length: 15; CDR3 protein: CASSLSSGTGDGYTF
J gene: TRBJ2-7; V gene: TRBV30; CDR3 length: 17; CDR3 protein: CAWSVIGLAGISYEQYF
J gene: TRBJ2-1; V gene: TRBV4-3; CDR3 length: 16; CDR3 protein: CASSQEVTSGYNEQFF
J gene: TRBJ1-1; V gene: TRBV5-1; CDR3 length: 15; CDR3 protein: CASSSNRQGGTEAFF
J gene: TRBJ1-5; V gene: TRBV10-3; CDR3 length: 13; CDR3 protein: CAITGAANQPQHF
J gene: TRBJ2-3; V gene: TRBV7-8; CDR3 length: 16; CDR3 protein: CASSLRTRQSTDTQYF
J gene: TRBJ2-7; V gene: TRBV2; CDR3 length: 13; CDR3 protein: CASRPQDRYEQYF
J gene: TRBJ1-3; V gene: TRBV12-3/TRBV12-4; CDR3 length: 15; CDR3 protein: CASTPEHLLFNTIYF
J gene: TRBJ1-2; V gene: TRBV7-2; CDR3 length: 11; CDR3 protein: CALPVGSGYTF
J gene: TRBJ2-1; V gene: TRBV27; CDR3 length: 18; CDR3 protein: CASTLRSTGGRSYNEQFF
J gene: TRBJ2-1; V gene: TRBV5-1; CDR3 length: 16; CDR3 protein: CASSTLAASSYNEQFF
J gene: TRBJ1-4; V gene: TRBV12-3/TRBV12-4; CDR3 length: 16; CDR3 protein: CASSSTWDGSDEKLFF
J gene: TRBJ2-7; V gene: TRBV4-1; CDR3 length: 13; CDR3 protein: CASSQEGSSEQYF
J gene: TRBJ2-1; V gene: TRBV9; CDR3 length: 14; CDR3 protein: CASSVSSGGNEQFF
J gene: TRBJ2-7; V gene: TRBV20-1; CDR3 length: 13; CDR3 protein: CSARLLDSYEQYF
J gene: TRBJ1-2; V gene: TRBV20-1; CDR3 length: 15; CDR3 protein: CSARDQGRGSYGYTF
J gene: TRBJ2-3; V gene: TRBV4-1; CDR3 length: 16; CDR3 protein: CASSQDGRGRTDTQYF
J gene: TRBJ2-7; V gene: TRBV5-1; CDR3 length: 18; CDR3 protein: CASFLRLGLAGVSHEQYF
J gene: TRBJ1-2; V gene: TRBV7-8; CDR3 length: 13; CDR3 protein: CASSPIGGDGYTF
J gene: TRBJ2-5; V gene: TRBV29-1; CDR3 length: 13; CDR3 protein: CSVSGRYQETQYF
J gene: TRBJ2-5; V gene: TRBV7-2; CDR3 length: 15; CDR3 protein: CASSLRGNLQETQYF
J gene: TRBJ2-2; V gene: TRBV6-2/TRBV6-3; CDR3 length: 14; CDR3 protein: CASSPSGATGELFF
J gene: TRBJ1-1; V gene: TRBV6-5; CDR3 length: 14; CDR3 protein: CASVGAPPNTEAFF
J gene: TRBJ1-2; V gene: TRBV6-2/TRBV6-3; CDR3 length: 14; CDR3 protein: CASSPVLWGYGYTF
J gene: TRBJ2-2; V gene: TRBV15; CDR3 length: 12; CDR3 protein: CATSRDLGELFF
J gene: TRBJ1-1; V gene: TRBV9; CDR3 length: 13; CDR3 protein: CASSVVWNTEAFF
J gene: TRBJ2-1; V gene: TRBV4-2; CDR3 length: 20; CDR3 protein: CASSRPGDPLPGGNYNEQFF
J gene: TRBJ1-3; V gene: TRBV4-3; CDR3 length: 16; CDR3 protein: CASSYRDSTSGNTIYF
J gene: TRBJ2-7; V gene: TRBV6-5; CDR3 length: 14; CDR3 protein: CASSYGTGGYEQYF
J gene: TRBJ1-5; V gene: TRBV6-5; CDR3 length: 14; CDR3 protein: CASSSTGGIQPQHF
J gene: TRBJ2-1; V gene: TRBV7-9; CDR3 length: 14; CDR3 protein: CASSSTSGGDEQFF
J gene: TRBJ2-2; V gene: TRBV4-1; CDR3 length: 16; CDR3 protein: CASSQMGQGAGGELFF
J gene: TRBJ2-2; V gene: TRBV10-3; CDR3 length: 14; CDR3 protein: CAIGAGAHTGELFF
J gene: TRBJ2-2; V gene: TRBV7-2; CDR3 length: 15; CDR3 protein: CASSLVGHYTGELFF
J gene: TRBJ2-2; V gene: TRBV5-1; CDR3 length: 15; CDR3 protein: CATSTGQAATGELFF
J gene: TRBJ2-1; V gene: TRBV30; CDR3 length: 12; CDR3 protein: CASGGLATEQFF
J gene: TRBJ1-3; V gene: TRBV15; CDR3 length: 16; CDR3 protein: CATSRDFGLEGNTIYF
J gene: TRBJ2-1; V gene: TRBV2; CDR3 length: 14; CDR3 protein: CASSERYGVDEQFF
J gene: TRBJ2-5; V gene: TRBV2; CDR3 length: 13; CDR3 protein: CASSEEMVGTQYF
J gene: TRBJ2-1; V gene: TRBV4-1; CDR3 length: 16; CDR3 protein: CASSPPLAGVINEQFF
J gene: TRBJ2-2; V gene: TRBV6-5; CDR3 length: 15; CDR3 protein: CASSYSRGRTGELFF
J gene: TRBJ2-3; V gene: TRBV15; CDR3 length: 16; CDR3 protein: CATSREFGRDTDTQYF